This TCR beta chain appears in the sequencing data of a study of T cell changes during pregnancy in multiple sclerosis. Clones were read by immunoSEQ multiplex PCR, and TCRdb kept only the in-frame ones, dropping some. The table includes about 58,000 clones, about 89% detected once. From germline, CDR1 is SGHTA and CDR2 FQGNSA. Trimming removed 5 bases from V and 13 bases from J; junction bases left unmatched: 9. The CDR3 extends over 12 amino acids. The sequencing here drew on CD4+ T cells from peripheral blood mononuclear cells, taken after pregnancy. This sequence was found in a female donor in good health, enrolled as a control in a pregnancy study. This rearrangement joins TRBV7-2 to TRBJ2-7, with 9 bases matching TRBD2. CDR3 sequence reads: CASSPSGGLAYF. CDR3 nucleotides: TGTGCCAGCAGCCCAAGCGGGGGGCTGGCTTACTTC. Looking up the rest from reference TRBV7-2 and TRBJ2-7 gives the full variable domain: GAGVSQSPSNKVTEKGKDVELRCDPISGHTALYWYRQSLGQGLEFLIYFQGNSAPDKSGLPSDRFSAERTGGSVSTLTIQRTQQEDSAVYLCASSPSGGLAYFGPGTRLTVT.